Listed below are T cell receptor beta chains from one sample, sequenced in a study of blood T cell repertoires in COVID-19. TCRdb's table, derived via immunoSEQ multiplex PCR, lists solely in-frame clones and lacks some. The sample has 450,000 to 500,000 clones; 80% to 90% are singletons. The sequenced sample was peripheral blood. The receptors shown here come from a human donor in a cohort sampled during active COVID-19. Both conserved end residues are part of each CDR3. The D gene is left open where the match is weak. Not every row has a clone size; where given, it reads once, few, many or a size class.

V gene	clone size	D gene	J gene	CDR3 length	CDR3 protein	CDR3 DNA
TRBV10-3	few	TRBD2	TRBJ2-7	14	CAIGDSGSSYEQYF	TGTGCCATCGGTGACAGCGGGAGCTCCTACGAGCAGTACTTC
TRBV7-8	once	.	TRBJ2-7	15	CASSQWTQKSYEQYF	TGTGCCAGCAGCCAATGGACACAAAAATCCTACGAGCAGTACTTC
TRBV19	.	TRBD2	TRBJ2-7	16	CASSPGRASGRHEQYF	TGTGCCAGTAGTCCGGGACGGGCCAGCGGGAGACACGAGCAGTACTTC
TRBV4-1	.	TRBD1	TRBJ2-5	13	CASSQPSGGTQYF	TGCGCCAGCAGCCAACCCTCAGGGGGAACCCAGTACTTC
TRBV27	.	.	TRBJ1-5	13	CASSRGVGRPQHF	TGTGCCAGCAGCCGGGGGGTAGGTCGGCCCCAGCATTTT
TRBV6-6	.	.	TRBJ2-7	11	CASTWAHEQYF	TGTGCCAGCACCTGGGCCCACGAGCAGTACTTC
TRBV15	.	TRBD1	TRBJ1-1	17	CATSRVVWDRRNTEAFF	TGTGCCACCAGCAGAGTGGTTTGGGACAGGAGGAACACTGAAGCTTTCTTT
TRBV30	.	TRBD1	TRBJ1-4	17	CAWSVVLGQGSNEKLFF	TGTGCCTGGAGTGTTGTATTGGGACAGGGTTCAAATGAAAAACTGTTTTTT
TRBV12-5	few	TRBD1	TRBJ1-2	15	CASGLGQGRVLGYTF	TGTGCTAGTGGTTTGGGACAGGGGAGAGTTCTCGGCTACACCTTC
TRBV25-1	.	TRBD1	TRBJ1-6	13	CASTGTGYSPLHF	TGTGCCAGCACCGGGACAGGGTATTCACCCCTCCACTTT
TRBV7-9	.	.	TRBJ2-3	14	CASSLEGTRNTQYF	TGTGCCAGCAGCTTGGAGGGGACTCGTAATACGCAGTATTTT
TRBV19	.	.	TRBJ2-2	15	CASRKTRGDTGELFF	TGTGCCAGTCGCAAAACCAGGGGTGACACCGGGGAGCTGTTTTTT
TRBV6-6	.	.	TRBJ2-5	14	CASSYTSRQETQYF	TGTGCCAGCAGTTATACTAGCAGACAAGAGACCCAGTACTTC
TRBV27	.	.	TRBJ1-2	12	CASSSLRHGYTF	TGTGCCAGCAGTTCACTGCGACACGGCTACACCTTC
TRBV5-4	.	TRBD2	TRBJ2-3	16	CASSPPQRGSTDTQYF	TGTGCCAGCAGCCCGCCCCAGCGGGGAAGCACAGATACGCAGTATTTT
TRBV24-1	few	.	TRBJ2-5	13	CATSLSGEETQYF	TGTGCCACCAGTCTTTCGGGGGAAGAGACCCAGTACTTC
TRBV3-1/TRBV3-2	.	.	TRBJ1-4	18	CASSLLGRSGATNEKLFF	TGTGCCAGCAGTCTACTAGGACGTTCTGGGGCAACTAATGAAAAACTGTTTTTT
TRBV3-1/TRBV3-2	.	.	TRBJ1-2	14	CASSQRLDRYGYTF	TGTGCCAGCAGCCAAAGGCTAGATCGCTATGGCTACACCTTC
TRBV25-1	.	TRBD2	TRBJ2-3	15	CASTGTSGSGDTQYF	TGTGCCAGCACCGGGACTAGCGGAAGCGGGGATACGCAGTATTTT